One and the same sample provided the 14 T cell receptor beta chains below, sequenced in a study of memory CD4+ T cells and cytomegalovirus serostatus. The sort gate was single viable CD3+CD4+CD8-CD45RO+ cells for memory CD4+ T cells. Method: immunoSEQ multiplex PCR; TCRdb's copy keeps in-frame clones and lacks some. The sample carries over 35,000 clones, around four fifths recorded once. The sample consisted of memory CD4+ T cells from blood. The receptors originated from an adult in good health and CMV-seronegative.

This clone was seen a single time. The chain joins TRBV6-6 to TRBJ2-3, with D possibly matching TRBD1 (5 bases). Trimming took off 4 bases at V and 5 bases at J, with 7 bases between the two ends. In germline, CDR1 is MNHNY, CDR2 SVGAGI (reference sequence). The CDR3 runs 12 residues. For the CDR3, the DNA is TGTGCCAGCAGTTCCACAGGAGATACGCAGTATTTT. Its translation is CASSSTGDTQYF.

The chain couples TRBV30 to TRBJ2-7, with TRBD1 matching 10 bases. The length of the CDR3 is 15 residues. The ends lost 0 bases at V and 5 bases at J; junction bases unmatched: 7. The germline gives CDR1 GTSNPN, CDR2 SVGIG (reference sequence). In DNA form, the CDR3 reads TGTGCCTGGAGTGTAGGGGGGACAGGGGCTAACGAGCAGTACTTC. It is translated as CAWSVGGTGANEQYF.

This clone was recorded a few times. The CDR3 sequence: CASSPRGEIQETQYF. The DNA of the CDR3 is TGTGCCAGCAGCCCGCGGGGGGAAATACAAGAGACCCAGTACTTC. The chain uses TRBV14 and TRBJ2-5, with 8 bases matching TRBD2. This CDR3 has 15 residues. Germline-derived CDR1 and CDR2 are SGHDN and FVKESK. Germline trimming cut 4 bases from V and 2 bases from J; bases unmatched to any gene: 6.

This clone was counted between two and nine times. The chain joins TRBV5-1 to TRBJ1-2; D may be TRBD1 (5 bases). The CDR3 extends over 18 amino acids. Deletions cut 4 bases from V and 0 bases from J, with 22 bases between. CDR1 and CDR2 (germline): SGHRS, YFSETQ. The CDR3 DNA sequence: TGCGCCAGCAGCCCCCGACCCCTACAAGGGGCCGCTAACTATGGCTACACCTTC. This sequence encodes CASSPRPLQGAANYGYTF. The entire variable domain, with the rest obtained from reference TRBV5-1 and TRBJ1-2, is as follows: KAGVTQTPRYLIKTRGQQVTLSCSPISGHRSVSWYQQTPGQGLQFLFEYFSETQRNKGNFPGRFSGRQFSNSRSEMNVSTLELGDSALYLCASSPRPLQGAANYGYTFGSGTRLTVV.

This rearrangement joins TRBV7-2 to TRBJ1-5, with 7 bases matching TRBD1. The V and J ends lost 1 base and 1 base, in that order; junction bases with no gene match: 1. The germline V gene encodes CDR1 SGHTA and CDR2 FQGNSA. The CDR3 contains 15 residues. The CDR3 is CASSLVRGSNQPQHF. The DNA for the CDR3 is TGTGCCAGCAGCTTAGTCAGGGGGAGCAATCAGCCCCAGCATTTT.

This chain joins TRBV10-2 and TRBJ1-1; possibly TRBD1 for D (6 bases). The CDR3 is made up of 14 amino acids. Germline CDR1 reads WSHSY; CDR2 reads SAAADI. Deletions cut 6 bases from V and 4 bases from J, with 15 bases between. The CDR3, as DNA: TGCGCCAGCAGGGACAGAGGAGGGCCCACTGAAGCTTTCTTT. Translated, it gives CASRDRGGPTEAFF.

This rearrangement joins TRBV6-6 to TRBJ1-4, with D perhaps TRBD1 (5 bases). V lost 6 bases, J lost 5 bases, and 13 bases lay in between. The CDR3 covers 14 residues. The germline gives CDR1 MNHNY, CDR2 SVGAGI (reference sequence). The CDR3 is CASSPAGENEKLFF. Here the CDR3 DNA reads TGTGCCAGCAGCCCCGCGGGGGAGAATGAAAAACTGTTTTTT.

The CDR3 nucleotides read TGTGCTAGTGGTTCCACCCTCGCGGGCGCCACAGATACGCAGTATTTT. The encoded protein is CASGSTLAGATDTQYF. The gene calls are TRBV12-5 and TRBJ2-3, with D possibly being TRBD2 (5 bases). The CDR3 has 16 residues. CDR1 is LGHNT, CDR2 FRNRAP, per germline. Trimming cost V 4 bases and J 2 bases, with 16 bases left between them. The entire variable domain, with the rest obtained from reference TRBV12-5 and TRBJ2-3, is as follows: DARVTQTPRHKVTEMGQEVTMRCQPILGHNTVFWYRQTMMQGLELLAYFRNRAPLDDSGMPKDRFSAEMPDATLATLKIQPSEPRDSAVYFCASGSTLAGATDTQYFGPGTRLTVL.

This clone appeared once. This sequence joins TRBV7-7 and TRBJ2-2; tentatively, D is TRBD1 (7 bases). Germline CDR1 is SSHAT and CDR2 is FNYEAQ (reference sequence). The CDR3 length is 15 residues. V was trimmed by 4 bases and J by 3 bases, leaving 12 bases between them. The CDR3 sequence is CASSSGGTDTGELFF. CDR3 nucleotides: TGTGCCAGCAGCTCTGGGGGGACAGACACCGGGGAGCTGTTTTTT.

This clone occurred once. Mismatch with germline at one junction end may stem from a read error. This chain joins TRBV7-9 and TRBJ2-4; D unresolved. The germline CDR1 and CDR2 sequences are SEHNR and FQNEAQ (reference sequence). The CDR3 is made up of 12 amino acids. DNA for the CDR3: TGTGCCAGCAGCTTTAACCCTAAGGGCCTCGCCTTC. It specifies CASSFNPKGLAF. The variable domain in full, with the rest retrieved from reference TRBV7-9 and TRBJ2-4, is DTGVSQNPRHKITKRGQNVTFRCDPISEHNRLYWYRQTLGQGPEFLTYFQNEAQLEKSRLLSDRFSAERPKGSFSTLEIQRTEQGDSAMYLCASSFNPKGLAFGAGTRLSVL.

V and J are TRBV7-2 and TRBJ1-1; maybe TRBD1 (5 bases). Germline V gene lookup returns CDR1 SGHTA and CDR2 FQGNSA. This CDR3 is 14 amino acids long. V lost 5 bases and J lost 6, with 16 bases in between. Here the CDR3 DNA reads TGTGCCAGCAGCCTCTCCAGGGACTACGCTGAAGCTTTCTTT. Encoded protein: CASSLSRDYAEAFF.

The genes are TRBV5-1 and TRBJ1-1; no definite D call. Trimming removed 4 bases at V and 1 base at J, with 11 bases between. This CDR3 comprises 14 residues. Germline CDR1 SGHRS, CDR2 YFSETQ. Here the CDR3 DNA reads TGCGCCAGCAGCCCTTTCCTCCCGAACACTGAAGCTTTCTTT. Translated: CASSPFLPNTEAFF. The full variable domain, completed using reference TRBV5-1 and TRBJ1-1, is KAGVTQTPRYLIKTRGQQVTLSCSPISGHRSVSWYQQTPGQGLQFLFEYFSETQRNKGNFPGRFSGRQFSNSRSEMNVSTLELGDSALYLCASSPFLPNTEAFFGQGTRLTVV.

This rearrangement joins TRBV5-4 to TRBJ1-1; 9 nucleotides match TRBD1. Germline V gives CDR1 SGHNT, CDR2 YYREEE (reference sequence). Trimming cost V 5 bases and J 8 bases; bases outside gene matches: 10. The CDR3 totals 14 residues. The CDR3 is CASRPTGGLEEAFF. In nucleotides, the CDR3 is TGTGCCAGCAGACCCACAGGGGGCCTAGAGGAAGCTTTCTTT.

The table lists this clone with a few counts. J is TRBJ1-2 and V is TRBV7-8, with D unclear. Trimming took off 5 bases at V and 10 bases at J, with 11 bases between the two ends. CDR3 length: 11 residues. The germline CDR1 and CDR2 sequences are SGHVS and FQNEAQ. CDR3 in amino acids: CASSLGRAYTF. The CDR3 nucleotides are TGTGCCAGCAGCCTCGGGCGGGCCTACACCTTC.